Below, 24 T cell receptor beta chains from the same sample are listed, as sequenced in a study of blood T cell repertoires in COVID-19. Method: immunoSEQ multiplex PCR; TCRdb's copy keeps in-frame clones and lacks some. The sample shows around 200,000 clones, around 89% of them seen only once. Sequencing was performed on PBMCs or T cells enriched from blood (not recorded which). The receptors here all came from a woman younger than 45 who had recovered from COVID-19.

V usage is TRBV4-1 and J usage is TRBJ1-1, with D perhaps TRBD1 (5 bases). The CDR3 is 15 amino acids. V lost 6 bases and J 1 base, leaving 15 bases between the germline ends. Germline V gene sequence: CDR1 MGHRA, CDR2 YSYEKL. CDR3 sequence reads: CASRQLLTANTEAFF. The CDR3 nucleotides are TGCGCCAGCAGACAACTATTGACAGCGAACACTGAAGCTTTCTTT.

The J gene is TRBJ2-7, the V gene TRBV7-9; possible D gene TRBD2, 6 bases. The germline V gene has CDR1 SEHNR and CDR2 FQNEAQ (reference sequence). V lost 5 bases, J lost 0 bases, and 8 bases lay in between. This CDR3 comprises 13 residues. The CDR3 nucleotides are TGTGCCAGCAGCCCGGGGGACTCCTACGAGCAGTACTTC. It is translated as CASSPGDSYEQYF.

The V and J genes are TRBV25-1 and TRBJ2-3; the match to TRBD2 covers 11 bases. CDR1 and CDR2 from the germline V gene are MGHDK and SYGVNS. Losses at the gene ends were 6 bases for V and 5 bases for J; bases not matched to a gene: 10. The CDR3 loop spans 16 amino acids. CDR3 in DNA: TGTGCCAGCAGCCTAAGATTGGGGACTAGCGGAGATACGCAGTATTTT. It codes for CASSLRLGTSGDTQYF.

This clone was seen a few times. The CDR3 DNA sequence: TGCGCCAGCAGCCAAGGGGGCGCTTCTAACTATGGCTACACCTTC. Translation: CASSQGGASNYGYTF. V usage is TRBV4-3 and J usage is TRBJ1-2, with a weak D call TRBD1 (5 bases). Germline CDR1 is LGHNA and CDR2 is YSLEER. Trimming left V 1 base short and J 0 bases short, with 9 bases between. This CDR3 has 15 amino acids.

CDR3 coding DNA: TGCGCCAGCAGCCAAAATCCGGGACAGCACTACCTATTCTTC. Translated, it gives CASSQNPGQHYLFF. The chain couples TRBV4-3 to TRBJ2-1; 7 bases align to TRBD1. The CDR3 runs to 14 residues. The J segment lost 16 bases and the V segment lost 2 bases, leaving 14 bases of the junction unmatched. Germline CDR1 is LGHNA and CDR2 is YSLEER.

CDR3 loop: CASSYSAAGYTF. The DNA for the CDR3 is TGTGCCAGCAGTTACTCGGCGGCCGGCTACACCTTC. The rearrangement joins TRBV6-2 or TRBV6-3 to TRBJ1-2; D is undetermined. V lost 0 bases, J lost 8 bases, and 7 bases lay in between. The length of the CDR3 is 12 residues. The germline V gene has CDR1 MNHEY and CDR2 SVGEGT.

The rearrangement uses TRBV4-2 and TRBJ1-1; the D is unclear. The germline CDR1 and CDR2 sequences are LGHNA and YNFKEQ. Trimming shortened V by 1 base and J by 0 bases, and 9 bases separated the two germline ends. This CDR3 region has 15 residues. CDR3 sequence: CASSQAAEMNTEAFF. The CDR3, as DNA: TGTGCCAGCAGCCAAGCCGCAGAAATGAACACTGAAGCTTTCTTT.

This chain connects TRBV11-2 to TRBJ2-4; 8 bases are a match to TRBD2. Trimming took 5 bases from V and 7 from J; bases not matched to a gene: 4. Germline assignment: CDR1 SGHAT and CDR2 FQNNGV. The CDR3 totals 13 residues. The CDR3 sequence: CASSVGGANIQYF. DNA of the CDR3: TGTGCCAGCAGCGTCGGGGGGGCGAACATTCAGTACTTC. Drawing the rest from reference TRBV11-2 and TRBJ2-4, the complete variable domain is EAGVAQSPRYKIIEKRQSVAFWCNPISGHATLYWYQQILGQGPKLLIQFQNNGVVDDSQLPKDRFSAERLKGVDSTLKIQPAKLEDSAVYLCASSVGGANIQYFGAGTRLSVL.

This clone turned up a few times. The chain carries TRBV9 and TRBJ2-2, with a possible D match to TRBD2 (6 bases). This CDR3 spans 16 amino acids. Trimming shortened V by 0 bases and J by 1 base, and 10 bases separated the two germline ends. The germline V gene encodes CDR1 SGDLS and CDR2 YYNGEE. CDR3 nucleotide sequence: TGTGCCAGCAGCGTAGAAACCGGGGGGAACACCGGGGAGCTGTTTTTT. It codes for CASSVETGGNTGELFF.

This clone was observed a few times. The CDR3 DNA reads TGTGCCAGCAACAAGCAGGGGGCGAATGAAAAACTGTTTTTT. Its translation: CASNKQGANEKLFF. The chain combines TRBV27 with TRBJ1-4; 8 positions agree with TRBD1. The J segment lost 5 bases and the V segment lost 7 bases, leaving 6 bases of the junction unmatched. CDR1 is MNHEY, CDR2 SMNVEV, per germline (reference sequence). CDR3 length: 14 residues.

The chain links TRBV29-1 to TRBJ2-3, with 9 bases identical to TRBD1. This CDR3 region has 15 residues. The J segment lost 3 bases and the V segment lost 3 bases, leaving 7 bases of the junction unmatched. The germline gives CDR1 SQVTM, CDR2 ANQGSEA. The CDR3 nucleotides are TGCAGCGTTGAGGGGGACAGGGTACGGACAGATACGCAGTATTTT. It specifies CSVEGDRVRTDTQYF.

The V call is TRBV23-1, the J call TRBJ1-1; possibly TRBD1 for D (6 bases). TRBV23-1 is an ORF, with its function uncertain. The CDR3 length is 14 residues. The ends were cut back, 4 bases at V and 2 bases at J, with 11 bases in the middle. The CDR3 nucleotides are TGCGCCAGCAGTCGCGGACAGAGTAACACTGAAGCTTTCTTT. Translating gives CASSRGQSNTEAFF.

This chain uses TRBV7-8 with TRBJ1-6, with D maybe TRBD1 (6 bases). Trimming took off 1 base at V and 10 bases at J, with 11 bases between the two ends. The CDR3 is 14 amino acids. Germline V gene data show CDR1 as SGHVS and CDR2 as FQNEAQ. CDR3 nucleotides: TGTGCCAGCAGCTTAGGAGGGGGGGACTCACCCCTCCACTTT. This translates into CASSLGGGDSPLHF.

This clone was counted a single time. The chain recombines TRBV7-2 with TRBJ2-5, with D possibly being TRBD2 (5 bases). Germline V gene sequence: CDR1 SGHTA, CDR2 FQGNSA. V lost 2 bases and J lost 1, with 14 bases in between. The CDR3 covers 16 residues. The CDR3 reads CASSLLATLIQETQYF. CDR3 nucleotides: TGTGCCAGCAGCTTATTAGCGACGCTAATCCAAGAGACCCAGTACTTC. The complete variable domain, with remaining parts taken from reference TRBV7-2 and TRBJ2-5, reads GAGVSQSPSNKVTEKGKDVELRCDPISGHTALYWYRQSLGQGLEFLIYFQGNSAPDKSGLPSDRFSAERTGGSVSTLTIQRTQQEDSAVYLCASSLLATLIQETQYFGPGTRLLVL.

V and J are TRBV7-3 and TRBJ2-3; 10 nucleotides align to TRBD2. Germline CDR1 SGHTA, CDR2 FQGTGA. V shed 0 bases, J shed 1 base, and the junction held 7 bases outside the gene matches. The CDR3 runs to 18 residues. CDR3: CASSLTSGGAGGTDTQYF. The CDR3 bases are TGTGCCAGCAGCTTAACCAGCGGGGGGGCAGGAGGCACAGATACGCAGTATTTT.

This chain uses TRBV5-1 with TRBJ2-7, with a possible D match to TRBD2 (5 bases). Trimming removed 9 bases at V and 0 bases at J, with 10 bases between. Per the germline V gene, CDR1 is SGHRS and CDR2 is YFSETQ. The CDR3 spans 12 residues. This CDR3 reads CATGGLSYEQYF. The CDR3, as DNA: TGCGCCACAGGCGGGCTCTCCTACGAGCAGTACTTC.

The chain has TRBV14 and TRBJ2-7, with 10 bases aligning to TRBD1. Looked up from germline, CDR1 is SGHDN and CDR2 is FVKESK. The CDR3 length is 17 residues. V lost 0 bases, J lost 3 bases, and 8 bases stayed unmatched. The DNA for the CDR3 is TGTGCCAGCAGCCAAGAATATTGGACAGGGGGGGTCTACGAGCAGTACTTC. It specifies CASSQEYWTGGVYEQYF.

This clone came up a few times. This chain links TRBV4-3 with TRBJ1-3; D is ambiguous. Trimming removed 1 base at V and 0 bases at J, with 13 bases between. The germline V gene encodes CDR1 LGHNA and CDR2 YSLEER. The CDR3 has 17 amino acids. The CDR3 DNA sequence: TGCGCCAGCAGCCAAGCCCCGGCGGCGAGCTCTGGAAACACCATATATTTT. This translates into CASSQAPAASSGNTIYF.

The chain uses TRBV29-1 and TRBJ1-4; TRBD1 aligns across 10 bases. V lost 6 bases to trimming and J lost 1 base; unmatched junction nucleotides: 14. Germline CDR1 reads SQVTM; CDR2 reads ANQGSEA. This CDR3 contains 18 residues. CDR3 amino acids: CSVFNGGTGVETNEKLFF. As DNA, the CDR3 is TGCAGCGTCTTCAACGGGGGGACAGGGGTGGAAACTAATGAAAAACTGTTTTTT.

The chain carries TRBV12-3 or TRBV12-4 and TRBJ1-1; D perhaps matches TRBD1 (5 bases). CDR3 length equals 13 residues. Between the trimmed V and J ends, which lost 6 bases and 2 bases, there was a span of 10 bases. This CDR3 reads CASSYTGNTEAFF. CDR3 coding DNA: TGTGCCAGCAGCTACACAGGCAACACTGAAGCTTTCTTT.

The J gene is TRBJ2-1, the V gene TRBV24-1, with 15 bases aligning to TRBD2. This CDR3 is built from 16 residues. Germline trimming cut 5 bases from V and 8 bases from J; bases unmatched to any gene: 6. Germline loops: CDR1 KGHDR, CDR2 SFDVKD. The DNA of the CDR3 is TGTGCCACCAGTGTTGGGACTAGCGGGGGGAGTGATGAGCAGTTCTTC. Translation gives CATSVGTSGGSDEQFF.

This clone was detected once. V and J are TRBV7-2 and TRBJ1-1; possible D gene TRBD1, 5 bases. V was cut by 5 bases and J by 1 base, with 11 bases left in between. Per germline, CDR1 SGHTA and CDR2 FQGNSA. This CDR3 has 14 amino acids. The CDR3 here is CASSPGYRNTEAFF. CDR3 coding DNA: TGTGCCAGCAGCCCAGGGTACAGGAACACTGAAGCTTTCTTT.

V gene TRBV7-8 combines with J gene TRBJ2-3; TRBD2 aligns across 7 bases. The CDR3 length is 17 residues. With 0 bases clipped from V and 0 bases from J, the junction kept 6 bases outside the gene matches. Germline lookup yields CDR1 SGHVS and CDR2 FQNEAQ. Written as DNA, the CDR3 is TGTGCCAGCAGCTTAGCGCTGGGCGGGAGTAGCACAGATACGCAGTATTTT. It translates to CASSLALGGSSTDTQYF.

The chain is built from TRBV6-6 and TRBJ1-1; no clear D gene. Germline CDR1 MNHNY, CDR2 SVGAGI (reference sequence). V was shortened by 2 bases and J by 2 bases, with 9 bases between the two germline ends. The length of the CDR3 is 14 residues. The CDR3 reads CASSYRGSNTEAFF. In nucleotides, the CDR3 is TGTGCCAGCAGTTACCGCGGGTCCAACACTGAAGCTTTCTTT.